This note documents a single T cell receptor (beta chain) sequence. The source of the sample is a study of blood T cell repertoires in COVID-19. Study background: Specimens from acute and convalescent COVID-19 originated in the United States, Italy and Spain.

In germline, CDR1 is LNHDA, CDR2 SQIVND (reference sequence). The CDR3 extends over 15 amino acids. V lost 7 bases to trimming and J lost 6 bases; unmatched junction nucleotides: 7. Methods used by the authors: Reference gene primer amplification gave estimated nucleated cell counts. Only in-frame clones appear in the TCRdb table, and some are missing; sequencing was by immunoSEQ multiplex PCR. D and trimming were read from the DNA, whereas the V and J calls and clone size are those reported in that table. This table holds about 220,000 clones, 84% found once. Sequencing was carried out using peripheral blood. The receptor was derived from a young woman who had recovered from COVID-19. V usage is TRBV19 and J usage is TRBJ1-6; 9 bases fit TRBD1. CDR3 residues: CASMGTGKANSPLHF. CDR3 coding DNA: TGTGCCAGTATGGGGACAGGGAAGGCTAATTCACCCCTCCACTTT.